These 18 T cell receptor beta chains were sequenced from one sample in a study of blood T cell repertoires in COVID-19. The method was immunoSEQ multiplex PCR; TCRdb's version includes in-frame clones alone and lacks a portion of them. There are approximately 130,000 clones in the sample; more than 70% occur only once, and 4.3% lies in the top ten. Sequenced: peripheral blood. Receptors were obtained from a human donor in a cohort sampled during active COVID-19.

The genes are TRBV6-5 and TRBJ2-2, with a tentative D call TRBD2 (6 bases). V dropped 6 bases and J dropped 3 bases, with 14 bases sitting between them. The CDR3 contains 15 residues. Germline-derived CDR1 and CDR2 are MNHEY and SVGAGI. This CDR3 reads CASRPGGADTGELFF. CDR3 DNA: TGTGCCAGCAGGCCCGGAGGGGCCGACACCGGGGAGCTGTTTTTT.

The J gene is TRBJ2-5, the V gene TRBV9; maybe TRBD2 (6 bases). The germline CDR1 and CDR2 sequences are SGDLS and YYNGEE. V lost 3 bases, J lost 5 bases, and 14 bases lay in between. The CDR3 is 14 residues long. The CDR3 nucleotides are TGTGCCAGCAGCGAGGAGTGGAGGGATGAGACCCAGTACTTC. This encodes CASSEEWRDETQYF.

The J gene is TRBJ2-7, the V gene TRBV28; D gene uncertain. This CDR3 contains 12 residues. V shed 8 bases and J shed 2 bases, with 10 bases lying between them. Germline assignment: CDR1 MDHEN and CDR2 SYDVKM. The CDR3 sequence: CASGSRPYEQYF. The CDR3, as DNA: TGTGCCAGCGGTAGTCGTCCCTACGAGCAGTACTTC.

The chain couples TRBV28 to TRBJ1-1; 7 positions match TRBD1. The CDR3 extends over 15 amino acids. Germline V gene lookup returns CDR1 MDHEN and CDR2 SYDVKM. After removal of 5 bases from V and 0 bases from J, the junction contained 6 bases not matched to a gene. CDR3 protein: CASSLGGQLNTEAFF. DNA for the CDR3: TGTGCCAGCAGTCTGGGGGGACAGTTGAACACTGAAGCTTTCTTT.

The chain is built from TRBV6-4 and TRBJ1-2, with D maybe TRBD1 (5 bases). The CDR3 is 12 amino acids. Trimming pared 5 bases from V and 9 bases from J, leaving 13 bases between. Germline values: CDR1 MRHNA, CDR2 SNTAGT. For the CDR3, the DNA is TGTGCCAGCAGTAATAGTCAGGGAAGCTACACCTTC. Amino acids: CASSNSQGSYTF.

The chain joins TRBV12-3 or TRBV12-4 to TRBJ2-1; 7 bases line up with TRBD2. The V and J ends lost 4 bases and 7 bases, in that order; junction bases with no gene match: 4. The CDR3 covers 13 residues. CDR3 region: CASSSGLLNEQFF. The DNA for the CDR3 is TGTGCCAGCAGTTCGGGACTACTAAATGAGCAGTTCTTC.

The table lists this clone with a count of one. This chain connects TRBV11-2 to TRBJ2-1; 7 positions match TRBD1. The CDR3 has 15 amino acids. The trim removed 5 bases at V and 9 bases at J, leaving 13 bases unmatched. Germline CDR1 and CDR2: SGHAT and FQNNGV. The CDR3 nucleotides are TGTGCCAGCAGCCCGGGGTTCGGCAGGGGGATTGAGCAGTTCTTC. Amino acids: CASSPGFGRGIEQFF.

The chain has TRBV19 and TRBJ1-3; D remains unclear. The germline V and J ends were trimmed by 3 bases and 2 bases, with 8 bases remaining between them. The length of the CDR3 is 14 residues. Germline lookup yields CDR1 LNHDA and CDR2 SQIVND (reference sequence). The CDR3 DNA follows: TGTGCCAGTAGTATCCAGCAGGCTGGAAACACCATATATTTT. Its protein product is CASSIQQAGNTIYF. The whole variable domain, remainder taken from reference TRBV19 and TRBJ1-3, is DGGITQSPKYLFRKEGQNVTLSCEQNLNHDAMYWYRQDPGQGLRLIYYSQIVNDFQKGDIAEGYSVSREKKESFPLTVTSAQKNPTAFYLCASSIQQAGNTIYFGEGSWLTVV.

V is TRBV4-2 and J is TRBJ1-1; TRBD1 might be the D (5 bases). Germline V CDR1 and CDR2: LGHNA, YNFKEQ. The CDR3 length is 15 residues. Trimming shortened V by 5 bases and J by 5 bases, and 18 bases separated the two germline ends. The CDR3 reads CASSSSPRAQTEAFF. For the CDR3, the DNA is TGTGCCAGCAGCTCCAGCCCCAGGGCGCAGACTGAAGCTTTCTTT.

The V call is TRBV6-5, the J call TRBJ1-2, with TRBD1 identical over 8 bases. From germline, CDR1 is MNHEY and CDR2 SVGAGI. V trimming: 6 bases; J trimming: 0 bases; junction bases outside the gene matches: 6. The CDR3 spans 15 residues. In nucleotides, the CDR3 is TGTGCCAGCAGACTTAGACAGGGGTCTAACTATGGCTACACCTTC. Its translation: CASRLRQGSNYGYTF.

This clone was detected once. The CDR3: CASSQGWNEKLFF. In DNA, the CDR3 is TGCGCCAGCAGTCAGGGGTGGAATGAAAAACTGTTTTTT. This chain uses TRBV5-1 with TRBJ1-4, with D tentatively TRBD1 (6 bases). CDR1 is SGHRS, CDR2 YFSETQ, per germline. The CDR3 extends over 13 amino acids. V lost 5 bases to trimming and J lost 5 bases, with 10 bases between them. Complete variable domain (other parts from reference TRBV5-1 and TRBJ1-4): KAGVTQTPRYLIKTRGQQVTLSCSPISGHRSVSWYQQTPGQGLQFLFEYFSETQRNKGNFPGRFSGRQFSNSRSEMNVSTLELGDSALYLCASSQGWNEKLFFGSGTQLSVL.

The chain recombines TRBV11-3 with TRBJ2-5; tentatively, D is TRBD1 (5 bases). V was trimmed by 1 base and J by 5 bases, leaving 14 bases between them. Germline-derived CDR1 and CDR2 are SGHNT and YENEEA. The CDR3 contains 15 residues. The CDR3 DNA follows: TGTGCCAGCAGCTTAGGTCCAGGGTCACGGGAGACCCAGTACTTC. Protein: CASSLGPGSRETQYF.

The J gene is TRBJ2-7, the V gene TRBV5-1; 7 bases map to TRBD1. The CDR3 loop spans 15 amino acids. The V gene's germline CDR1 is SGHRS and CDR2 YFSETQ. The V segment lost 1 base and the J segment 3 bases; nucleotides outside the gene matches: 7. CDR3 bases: TGCGCCAGCAGCTTGAGGGACAGCTACCACTACGAGCAGTACTTC. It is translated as CASSLRDSYHYEQYF.

In nucleotides, the CDR3 is TGCAGTGCTAGAGGAGTCTACGAGCAGTACTTC. It specifies CSARGVYEQYF. The genes are TRBV20-1 and TRBJ2-7; unclear D gene. The CDR3 extends over 11 amino acids. Germline loops: CDR1 DFQATT, CDR2 SNEGSKA (reference sequence). V lost 1 base and J 3 bases, leaving 4 bases between the germline ends.

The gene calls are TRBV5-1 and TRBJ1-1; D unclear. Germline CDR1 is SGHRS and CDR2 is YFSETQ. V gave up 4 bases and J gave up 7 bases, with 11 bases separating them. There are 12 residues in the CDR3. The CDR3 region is CASSPSGVEAFF. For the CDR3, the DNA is TGCGCCAGCAGCCCCAGTGGAGTTGAAGCTTTCTTT.

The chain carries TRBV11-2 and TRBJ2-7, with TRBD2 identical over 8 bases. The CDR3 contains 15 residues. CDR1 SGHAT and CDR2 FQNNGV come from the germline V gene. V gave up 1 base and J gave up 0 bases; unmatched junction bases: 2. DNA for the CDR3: TGTGCCAGCAGCTTAGGGGCGGGAGGCTCCTACGAGCAGTACGTC. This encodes CASSLGAGGSYEQYV.

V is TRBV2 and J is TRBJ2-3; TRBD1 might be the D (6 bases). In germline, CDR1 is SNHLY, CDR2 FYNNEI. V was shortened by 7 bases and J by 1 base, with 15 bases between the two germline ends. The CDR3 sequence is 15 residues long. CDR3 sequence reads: CASTYRALGTDTQYF. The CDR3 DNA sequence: TGTGCCAGCACCTACAGGGCGTTGGGCACAGATACGCAGTATTTT.

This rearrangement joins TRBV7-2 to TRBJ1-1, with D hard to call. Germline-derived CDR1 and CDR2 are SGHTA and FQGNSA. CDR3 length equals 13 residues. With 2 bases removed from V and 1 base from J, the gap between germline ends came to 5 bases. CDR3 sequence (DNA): TGTGCCAGCAGCTTAATCCGGAACACTGAAGCTTTCTTT. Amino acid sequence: CASSLIRNTEAFF.